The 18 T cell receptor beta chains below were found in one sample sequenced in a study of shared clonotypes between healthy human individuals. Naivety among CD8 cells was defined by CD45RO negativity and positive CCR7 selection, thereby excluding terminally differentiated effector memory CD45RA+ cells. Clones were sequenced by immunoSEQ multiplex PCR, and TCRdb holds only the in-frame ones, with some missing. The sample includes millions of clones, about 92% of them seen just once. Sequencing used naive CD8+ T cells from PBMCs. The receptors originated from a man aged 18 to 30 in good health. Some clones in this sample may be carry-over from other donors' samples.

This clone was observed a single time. DNA for the CDR3: TGTGCCAGCAGTTCCAGCGTCTATAGCAATCAGCCCCAGCATTTT. This translates into CASSSSVYSNQPQHF. The V call is TRBV28, the J call TRBJ1-5; D unclear. This CDR3 has 15 residues. The germline V gene encodes CDR1 MDHEN and CDR2 SYDVKM. V lost 4 bases and J lost 0, with 10 bases in between.

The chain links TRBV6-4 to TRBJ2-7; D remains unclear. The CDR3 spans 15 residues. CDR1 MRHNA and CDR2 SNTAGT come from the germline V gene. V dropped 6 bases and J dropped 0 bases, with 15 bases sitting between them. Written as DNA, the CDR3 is TGTGCCAGCAGATCGGACGCTTGGAGCTCCTACGAGCAGTACTTC. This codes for CASRSDAWSSYEQYF.

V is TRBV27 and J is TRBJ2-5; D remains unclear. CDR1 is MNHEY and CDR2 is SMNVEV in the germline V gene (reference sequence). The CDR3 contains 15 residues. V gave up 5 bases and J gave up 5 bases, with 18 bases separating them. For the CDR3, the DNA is TGTGCCAGCAGTCCGACCAAAGGGTCCGCGGAGACCCAGTACTTC. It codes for CASSPTKGSAETQYF.

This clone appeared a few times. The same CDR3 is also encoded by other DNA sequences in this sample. The CDR3: CATSRTENTEAFF. CDR3 in DNA: TGTGCCACCAGCAGGACAGAGAACACTGAAGCTTTCTTT. The chain links TRBV15 to TRBJ1-1; D might be TRBD1 (5 bases). This CDR3 is built from 13 residues. V was trimmed by 3 bases and J by 1 base, leaving 6 bases between them. CDR1 LNHNV and CDR2 YYDKDF come from the germline V gene (reference sequence).

CDR3 sequence: CASSQVQNTEAFF. As DNA, the CDR3 is TGTGCCAGCAGTCAAGTCCAAAACACTGAAGCTTTCTTT. This chain joins TRBV27 and TRBJ1-1; D uncertain. Trimming removed 5 bases at V and 2 bases at J, with 9 bases between. CDR1 is MNHEY, CDR2 SMNVEV, per germline (reference sequence). CDR3 length: 13 residues.

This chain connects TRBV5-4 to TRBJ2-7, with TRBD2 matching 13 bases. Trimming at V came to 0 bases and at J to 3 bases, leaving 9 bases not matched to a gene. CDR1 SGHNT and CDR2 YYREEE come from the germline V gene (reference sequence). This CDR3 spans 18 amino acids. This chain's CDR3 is CASSLATLGLAGFYEQYF. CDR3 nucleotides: TGTGCCAGCAGCTTGGCCACGTTGGGACTAGCGGGATTCTACGAGCAGTACTTC.

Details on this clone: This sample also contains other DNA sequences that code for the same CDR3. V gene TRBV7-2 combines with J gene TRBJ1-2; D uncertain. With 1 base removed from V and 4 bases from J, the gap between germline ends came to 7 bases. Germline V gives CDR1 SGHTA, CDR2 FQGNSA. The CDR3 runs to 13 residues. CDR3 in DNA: TGTGCCAGCAGCTTAGGAGGGTCCTATGGCTACACCTTC. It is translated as CASSLGGSYGYTF.

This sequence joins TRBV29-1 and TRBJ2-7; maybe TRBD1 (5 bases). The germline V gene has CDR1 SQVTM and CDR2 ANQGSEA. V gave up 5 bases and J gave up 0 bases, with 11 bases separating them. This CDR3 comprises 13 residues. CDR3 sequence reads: CSVRRGGSYEQYF. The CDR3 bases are TGCAGCGTTCGAAGGGGCGGCTCCTACGAGCAGTACTTC.

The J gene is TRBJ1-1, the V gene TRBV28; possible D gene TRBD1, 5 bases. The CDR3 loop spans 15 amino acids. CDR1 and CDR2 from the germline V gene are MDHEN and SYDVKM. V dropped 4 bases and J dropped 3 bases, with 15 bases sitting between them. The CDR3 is CASSSFRAPYTEAFF. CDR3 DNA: TGTGCCAGCAGTTCGTTCAGGGCCCCTTACACTGAAGCTTTCTTT.

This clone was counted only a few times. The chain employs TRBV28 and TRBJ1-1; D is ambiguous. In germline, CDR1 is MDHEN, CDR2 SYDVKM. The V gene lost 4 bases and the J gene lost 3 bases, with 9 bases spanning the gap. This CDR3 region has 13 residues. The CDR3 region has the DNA TGTGCCAGCAGTTCCTACACGGACACTGAAGCTTTCTTT. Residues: CASSSYTDTEAFF.

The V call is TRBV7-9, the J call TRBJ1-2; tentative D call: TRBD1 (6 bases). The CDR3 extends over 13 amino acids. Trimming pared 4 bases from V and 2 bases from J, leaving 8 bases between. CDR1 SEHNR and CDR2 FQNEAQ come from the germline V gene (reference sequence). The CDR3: CASSWGANYGYTF. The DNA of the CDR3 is TGTGCCAGCAGCTGGGGGGCCAACTATGGCTACACCTTC.

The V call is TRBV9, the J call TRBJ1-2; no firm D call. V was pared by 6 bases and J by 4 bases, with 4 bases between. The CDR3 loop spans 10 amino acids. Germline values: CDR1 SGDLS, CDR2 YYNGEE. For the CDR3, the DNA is TGTGCCAGCATCCTCTATGGCTACACCTTC. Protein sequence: CASILYGYTF.

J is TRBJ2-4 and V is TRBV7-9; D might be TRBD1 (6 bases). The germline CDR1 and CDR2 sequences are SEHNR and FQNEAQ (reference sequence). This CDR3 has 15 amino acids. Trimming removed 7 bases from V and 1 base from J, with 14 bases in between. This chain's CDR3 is CASTKNRDAKNIQYF. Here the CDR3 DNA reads TGTGCCAGCACCAAAAACAGGGATGCCAAAAACATTCAGTACTTC.

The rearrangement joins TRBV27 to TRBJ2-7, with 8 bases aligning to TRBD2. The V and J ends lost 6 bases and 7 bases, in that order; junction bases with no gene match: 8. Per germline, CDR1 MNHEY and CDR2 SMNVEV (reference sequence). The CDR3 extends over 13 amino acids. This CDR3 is CASRRAGAREQYF. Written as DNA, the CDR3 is TGTGCCAGCAGGAGAGCGGGAGCGCGGGAGCAGTACTTC.

In nucleotides, the CDR3 is TGTGCCAGCAGTGATCTTAGCGGGAGTATCGTCGGGGAGCTGTTTTTT. This translates into CASSDLSGSIVGELFF. The rearrangement uses TRBV6-1 and TRBJ2-2; 9 nucleotides align to TRBD2. With V trimmed by 3 bases and J by 7 bases, 9 bases remained unmatched. The V gene's germline CDR1 is MNHNS and CDR2 SASEGT. The CDR3 covers 16 residues.

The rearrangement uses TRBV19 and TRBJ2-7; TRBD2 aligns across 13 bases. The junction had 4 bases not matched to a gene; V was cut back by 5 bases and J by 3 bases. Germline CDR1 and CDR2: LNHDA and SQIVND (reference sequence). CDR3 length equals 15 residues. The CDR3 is CASSWTSGGHYEQYF. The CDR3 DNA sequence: TGTGCCAGTAGTTGGACTAGCGGGGGACACTACGAGCAGTACTTC.

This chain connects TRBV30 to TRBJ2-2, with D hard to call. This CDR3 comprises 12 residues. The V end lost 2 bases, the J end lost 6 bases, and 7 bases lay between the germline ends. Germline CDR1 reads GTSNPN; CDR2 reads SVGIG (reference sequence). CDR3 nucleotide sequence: TGTGCCTGGAGTAACCTAGCCGGGGAGCTGTTTTTT. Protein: CAWSNLAGELFF.

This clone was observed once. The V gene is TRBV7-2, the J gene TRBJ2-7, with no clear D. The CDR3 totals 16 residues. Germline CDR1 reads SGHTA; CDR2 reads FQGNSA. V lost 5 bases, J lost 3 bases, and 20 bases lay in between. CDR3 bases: TGTGCCAGCAGCAAGGCATGGCAGGAACCTCTCTACGAGCAGTACTTC. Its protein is CASSKAWQEPLYEQYF.